Listed below are T cell receptor beta chains from one sample, sequenced in a study of lymphopenia after photon versus proton radiotherapy. Method: immunoSEQ multiplex PCR; TCRdb's copy keeps in-frame clones and lacks some. Among over 25,000 clones listed, approximately 90% were seen once. Sample: peripheral blood, taken from a patient treated with proton-based radiotherapy. The source is a woman aged 55-70 years with cholangiocarcinoma. Some clones in this sample may be carry-over from other donors' samples. CDR3s include the opening cysteine and the closing phenylalanine or tryptophan. Each record gives: V gene, clone size, J gene, D gene, CDR3 protein, CDR3 DNA. D genes are given only for firm matches. A clone size is listed for some rows: how often the clone was seen (once, few, many), or a class if it is expanded.

>TRBV5-1|NA|TRBJ1-1|NA
CASSLDRQGRAFF
TGCGCCAGCAGCTTGGACCGCCAGGGTCGAGCTTTCTTT
>TRBV2|NA|TRBJ2-3|NA
CASSETLVATQYF
TGTGCCAGCAGTGAAACGCTAGTCGCTACGCAGTATTTT
>TRBV27|NA|TRBJ2-1|TRBD2
CASSLGAGVENEQFF
TGTGCCAGCAGTTTAGGGGCGGGGGTAGAGAATGAGCAGTTCTTC
>TRBV30|NA|TRBJ1-5|NA
CAWSGSSNQPQHF
TGTGCCTGGAGTGGTAGTAGCAATCAGCCCCAGCATTTT
>TRBV19|few|TRBJ1-6|NA
CASGGPYNSPLHF
TGTGCCAGTGGAGGACCGTATAATTCACCCCTCCACTTT
>TRBV27|NA|TRBJ1-1|TRBD1
CASSTYGTGRTEAFF
TGTGCCAGCAGTACCTACGGGACAGGGAGGACTGAAGCTTTCTTT
>TRBV19|NA|TRBJ2-7|TRBD1
CASSRGQAYSYEQYF
TGTGCCAGTAGCCGTGGACAGGCCTACTCCTACGAGCAGTACTTC
>TRBV28|NA|TRBJ2-2|TRBD2
CATARLAGNTGELFF
TGTGCCACCGCAAGGCTAGCGGGAAACACCGGGGAGCTGTTTTTT
>TRBV6-1|NA|TRBJ2-1|TRBD2
CASSEGAGEGRDEQFF
TGTGCCAGCAGTGAAGGCGCTGGGGAGGGTCGCGATGAGCAGTTCTTC
>TRBV2|NA|TRBJ2-1|NA
CASTEEQGIGEQFF
TGTGCCAGCACGGAGGAGCAGGGGATCGGAGAGCAGTTCTTC
>TRBV10-3|few|TRBJ2-1|TRBD2
CAIAGTSGYNEQFF
TGTGCCATCGCCGGGACTAGCGGATACAATGAGCAGTTCTTC
>TRBV10-3|NA|TRBJ2-7|NA
CAIRVQAEQYF
TGTGCCATCAGAGTACAGGCCGAGCAGTACTTC
>TRBV7-2|NA|TRBJ2-7|TRBD2
CASSPRGGTSGYEQYF
TGTGCCAGCAGCCCCAGGGGTGGGACTAGCGGCTACGAGCAGTACTTC
>TRBV4-1|few|TRBJ2-2|TRBD2
CASSQVGVAGGLLPGELFF
TGCGCCAGCAGCCAAGTGGGGGTAGCGGGGGGACTCCTACCCGGGGAGCTGTTTTTT
>TRBV4-2|NA|TRBJ2-3|TRBD2
CASSQVWRGGSSTDTQYF
TGTGCCAGCAGCCAAGTTTGGCGGGGGGGATCTAGCACAGATACGCAGTATTTT
>TRBV19|NA|TRBJ1-5|NA
CASVGQNNQPQHF
TGTGCCAGTGTGGGGCAGAACAATCAGCCCCAGCATTTT
>TRBV18|NA|TRBJ1-3|TRBD1
CASSTGGTGNTIYF
TGTGCCAGCTCGACAGGGGGGACTGGAAACACCATATATTTT
>TRBV27|NA|TRBJ2-7|NA
CASSSSSGTLSYEQYF
TGTGCCAGCAGTTCTTCTTCCGGGACGCTCTCCTACGAGCAGTACTTC
>TRBV6-6|NA|TRBJ1-1|NA
CASSSDDVTAAFF
TGTGCCAGCAGTTCCGATGACGTGACGGCAGCTTTCTTT
>TRBV5-6|NA|TRBJ1-2|NA
CASSVTSTTNYGYTF
TGTGCCAGCAGCGTGACCTCGACGACTAACTATGGCTACACCTTC
>TRBV12-2|NA|TRBJ1-2|NA
CASRLEPRGGYGYTF
TGTGCAAGTCGCTTAGAGCCCAGGGGGGGCTATGGCTACACCTTC
>TRBV7-2|NA|TRBJ2-1|TRBD2
CASRNTSGGSKYEQFF
TGTGCCAGCAGGAATACTAGCGGGGGGAGTAAGTATGAGCAGTTCTTC
>TRBV4-1|NA|TRBJ2-7|NA
CASSQLRGGSYEQYF
TGCGCCAGCAGCCAACTCCGGGGAGGTTCCTACGAGCAGTACTTC
>TRBV5-1|NA|TRBJ2-2|NA
CASSFRGANTGELFF
TGCGCCAGCAGCTTCAGGGGTGCGAACACCGGGGAGCTGTTTTTT
>TRBV20-1|NA|TRBJ1-1|NA
CRTQMNTEAFF
TGCAGGACACAGATGAACACTGAAGCTTTCTTT
>TRBV29-1|NA|TRBJ1-5|NA
CSVGDGNQPQHF
TGCAGCGTTGGAGACGGTAATCAGCCCCAGCATTTT
>TRBV30|medium-sized|TRBJ1-1|TRBD1
CAWSAGTGGTAFF
TGTGCCTGGAGTGCTGGGACAGGGGGAACAGCTTTCTTT
>TRBV7-2|NA|TRBJ1-2|TRBD1
CASRSGTGASGGYTF
TGTGCCAGCAGGTCGGGGACAGGGGCTTCTGGTGGCTACACCTTC
>TRBV10-1|NA|TRBJ1-1|TRBD1
CASSGGTEKAFF
TGCGCCAGCAGTGGCGGGACAGAAAAAGCTTTCTTT
>TRBV6-5|NA|TRBJ2-3|TRBD2
CASSYFGSGGTDTQYF
TGTGCCAGCAGTTACTTTGGTAGCGGGGGTACAGATACGCAGTATTTT
>TRBV10-1|NA|TRBJ1-1|NA
CASSEWGMNTEAFF
TGCGCCAGCAGTGAATGGGGGATGAACACTGAAGCTTTCTTT